The following is a TCR beta chain sequence with its context. Donors showed nominal health when sampled, although they likely had unrecorded immune exposures. These data originate in a study of cytomegalovirus exposure and HLA in healthy donors. Across the whole study: Researchers found that approximately 80% of a few hundred genotyped donors fell within the Caucasian-associated ancestry cluster.

The PCR ran on 60 Vbeta and 13 Jbeta primers. Profiling relied on immunoSEQ multiplex PCR, and the TCRdb table lists in-frame clones only, not all of them. The profile shows roughly 120,000 clones, more than 80% of them singletons. Germline loops: CDR1 MDHEN, CDR2 SYDVKM. The CDR3 extends over 16 amino acids. Trimming removed 6 bases from V and 0 bases from J; junction bases left unmatched: 7. This sequence was found in a man aged 25-45 years in good health and CMV-seronegative. The gene calls are TRBV28 and TRBJ2-2, with TRBD1 identical over 7 bases. Input material: PBMCs. CDR3 amino acids: CASRALQGSNTGELFF. CDR3 bases: TGTGCCAGCAGGGCCCTACAGGGGTCGAACACCGGGGAGCTGTTTTTT.